This T cell receptor beta chain was captured in a study of T cell responses to AZD1222 COVID-19 vaccine. Study at large: Both about-4-week and about-12-week second-dose recipients were combined.

Study-level results: Females made up more of the donors, who were largely white British, and clonal diversity may have come out too low. Nearly half of spike-specific TCRs reportedly go after variant regions that carry no mutations. Spike-specific TCR depth and breadth grew after two AZD1222 doses.

With regard to this clone: What it binds is not known.

This table comes from immunoSEQ multiplex PCR, and its TCRdb copy is limited to in-frame clones, with some not included. The sample lists about 180,000 clones, around nine tenths occurring once. Source: peripheral blood, taken on day 0 of AZD1222 vaccination. This sequence originates from an adult in good health.

This CDR3 is CASSLVHRPTGELFF. The CDR3 DNA sequence: TGTGCCAGCAGCTTGGTTCACAGACCCACCGGGGAGCTGTTTTTT. The chain combines TRBV5-4 with TRBJ2-2; no reliable D call. This CDR3 region has 15 residues. V was clipped by 0 bases and J by 4 bases, with 10 bases between them. CDR1 and CDR2 (germline): SGHNT, YYREEE (reference sequence).